A single sample is the source of the 17 T cell receptor beta chains below, sequenced in a study of blood T cell repertoires in COVID-19. The data were produced by immunoSEQ multiplex PCR, yet TCRdb's version contains in-frame clones alone and is incomplete. The sample includes approximately 210,000 clones, 82% seen only once; the top ten take about 3.2%. Sequencing was carried out using PBMCs or T cells enriched from blood (not recorded which). Source of these receptors: a woman aged 55 to 70 who had recovered from COVID-19.

This clone was observed once. The chain carries TRBV11-2 and TRBJ2-4; 9 bases map to TRBD1. V shed 6 bases and J 1 base; nucleotides not matched to a gene: 4. Germline V lookup: CDR1 SGHAT, CDR2 FQNNGV. This CDR3 comprises 15 residues. The CDR3 region has the DNA TGTGCCAGCAGGGTTACAGGGGGCGCCAAAAACATTCAGTACTTC. It is translated as CASRVTGGAKNIQYF.

CDR3 nucleotides: TGTGCCAGCAGCGTAGGCGGCACCTACGAGCAGTACTTC. Its translation is CASSVGGTYEQYF. The chain carries TRBV9 and TRBJ2-7; D not certain. In germline, CDR1 is SGDLS, CDR2 YYNGEE. The CDR3 covers 13 residues. V was clipped by 0 bases and J by 2 bases, with 6 bases between them.

The chain joins TRBV19 to TRBJ1-2; 8 bases are a match to TRBD1. J lost 9 bases, V lost 0 bases, and 9 bases had no gene match. This CDR3 has 15 residues. Per the germline V gene, CDR1 is LNHDA and CDR2 is SQIVND (reference sequence). The CDR3 region is CASSIDRDRGLSYTF. In nucleotides, the CDR3 is TGTGCCAGTAGTATAGATCGAGACAGGGGACTAAGCTACACCTTC.

V is TRBV15 and J is TRBJ2-7, with a possible D match to TRBD1 (6 bases). The CDR3 covers 15 residues. V lost 3 bases and J lost 5, with 17 bases in between. Germline CDR1 LNHNV, CDR2 YYDKDF (reference sequence). The CDR3 sequence: CATSRTKGVEHEQYF. As DNA, the CDR3 is TGTGCCACCAGCAGGACGAAGGGGGTCGAACACGAGCAGTACTTC.

The chain carries TRBV6-1 and TRBJ1-1, with 8 bases aligning to TRBD1. In germline, CDR1 is MNHNS, CDR2 SASEGT. V was pared by 1 base and J by 3 bases, with 7 bases of the junction left unmatched. CDR3 length equals 16 residues. The CDR3 sequence: CASSEGTGGIDTEAFF. In DNA, the CDR3 is TGTGCCAGCAGTGAAGGAACAGGGGGTATTGACACTGAAGCTTTCTTT.

The chain combines TRBV6-5 with TRBJ1-1; D is undetermined. Germline CDR1 and CDR2: MNHEY and SVGAGI. This CDR3 has 13 amino acids. With 7 bases removed from V and 1 base from J, the gap between germline ends came to 10 bases. CDR3 coding DNA: TGTGCCAGCACTGTGACATCGAACACTGAAGCTTTCTTT. Translating it yields CASTVTSNTEAFF.

Here the CDR3 DNA reads TGTGCCAGCAGCCCCTTCGTGGGCAGGGGTTACGAGCAGTACTTC. Amino acids: CASSPFVGRGYEQYF. The chain uses TRBV11-2 and TRBJ2-7; TRBD1 might be the D (6 bases). CDR3 length: 15 amino acids. In germline, CDR1 is SGHAT, CDR2 FQNNGV. Deletions cut 5 bases from V and 4 bases from J, with 18 bases between. Variable domain in full (rest from reference TRBV11-2 and TRBJ2-7): EAGVAQSPRYKIIEKRQSVAFWCNPISGHATLYWYQQILGQGPKLLIQFQNNGVVDDSQLPKDRFSAERLKGVDSTLKIQPAKLEDSAVYLCASSPFVGRGYEQYFGPGTRLTVT.

This sequence joins TRBV5-6 and TRBJ1-2, with 7 bases lining up with TRBD1. The CDR3 consists of 13 residues. Trimming took 5 bases from V and 4 from J; bases not matched to a gene: 5. Germline V gene lookup returns CDR1 SGHDT and CDR2 YYEEEE. CDR3 DNA sequence: TGTGCCAGCAGATACGACAGGGCCTATGGCTACACCTTC. Its protein product is CASRYDRAYGYTF.

The J gene is TRBJ1-3, the V gene TRBV9, with 7 positions matching TRBD1. The germline V gene has CDR1 SGDLS and CDR2 YYNGEE. CDR3 size: 15 residues. The ends lost 4 bases at V and 3 bases at J; junction bases unmatched: 7. CDR3 protein: CASSPQGDSGNTIYF. CDR3 nucleotide sequence: TGTGCCAGCAGCCCTCAGGGGGATAGTGGAAACACCATATATTTT.

There are a few counts of this clone. The chain combines TRBV27 with TRBJ1-2; 8 bases are a match to TRBD1. This CDR3 comprises 14 residues. Trimming removed 3 bases from V and 5 bases from J; junction bases left unmatched: 5. Germline assignment: CDR1 MNHEY and CDR2 SMNVEV (reference sequence). The CDR3, as DNA: TGTGCCAGCAGTTTTCGGACAGGGAGTTATGGCTACACCTTC. Protein product: CASSFRTGSYGYTF.

This sequence joins TRBV4-2 and TRBJ2-5; 7 nucleotides align to TRBD2. Germline assignment: CDR1 LGHNA and CDR2 YNFKEQ. The CDR3 length is 15 residues. J was trimmed by 5 bases and V by 3 bases; bases with no gene match: 9. The CDR3 spells CASSHSAGVVETQYF. CDR3 in DNA: TGTGCCAGCAGCCACTCCGCGGGGGTTGTGGAGACCCAGTACTTC.

The genes are TRBV6-2 or TRBV6-3 and TRBJ2-7; unclear D gene. Germline assignment: CDR1 MNHEY and CDR2 SVGEGT. The V end lost 2 bases, the J end lost 0 bases, and 11 bases lay between the germline ends. The CDR3 contains 15 residues. As DNA, the CDR3 is TGTGCCAGCAGTTACCCCCTGGAGCACTCCTACGAGCAGTACTTC. Its translation is CASSYPLEHSYEQYF.

V and J are TRBV19 and TRBJ1-2, with a possible D match to TRBD1 (5 bases). Germline loops: CDR1 LNHDA, CDR2 SQIVND (reference sequence). The germline V and J ends were trimmed by 7 bases and 4 bases, with 13 bases remaining between them. This CDR3 comprises 13 residues. For the CDR3, the DNA is TGTGCCAGTACCCCGACAGCTACCTATGGCTACACCTTC. It codes for CASTPTATYGYTF. The whole variable domain, filled in from reference TRBV19 and TRBJ1-2, reads DGGITQSPKYLFRKEGQNVTLSCEQNLNHDAMYWYRQDPGQGLRLIYYSQIVNDFQKGDIAEGYSVSREKKESFPLTVTSAQKNPTAFYLCASTPTATYGYTFGSGTRLTVV.

The V call is TRBV19, the J call TRBJ2-5; 8 bases agree with TRBD1. There are 16 residues in the CDR3. CDR1 LNHDA and CDR2 SQIVND come from the germline V gene (reference sequence). The CDR3: CASRTTGVGNQETQYF. The CDR3 DNA is TGTGCTTCAAGAACGACAGGGGTGGGGAATCAAGAGACCCAGTACTTC.

This sequence joins TRBV19 and TRBJ2-1; TRBD2 agrees at 10 bases. The junction had 7 bases not matched to a gene; V was cut back by 3 bases and J by 5 bases. Germline V gene lookup returns CDR1 LNHDA and CDR2 SQIVND (reference sequence). The CDR3 is 16 amino acids. As DNA, the CDR3 is TGTGCCAGTAGTATCCCTCCTAGCGGGGGTAACAATGAGCAGTTCTTC. The encoded protein is CASSIPPSGGNNEQFF. The variable domain in full, with the rest retrieved from reference TRBV19 and TRBJ2-1, is DGGITQSPKYLFRKEGQNVTLSCEQNLNHDAMYWYRQDPGQGLRLIYYSQIVNDFQKGDIAEGYSVSREKKESFPLTVTSAQKNPTAFYLCASSIPPSGGNNEQFFGPGTRLTVL.

This sequence joins TRBV15 and TRBJ1-1; D call uncertain. The V end lost 0 bases, the J end lost 2 bases, and 7 bases lay between the germline ends. This CDR3 is built from 14 residues. CDR1 and CDR2 (germline): LNHNV, YYDKDF (reference sequence). In DNA, the CDR3 is TGTGCCACCAGCAGAGAACGGGGAAACACTGAAGCTTTCTTT. The encoded protein is CATSRERGNTEAFF.

The V and J genes are TRBV5-1 and TRBJ2-2; 14 bases match TRBD2. J gave up 2 bases and V 2 bases, and 2 bases lay outside the gene matches. Germline CDR1 reads SGHRS; CDR2 reads YFSETQ. CDR3 size: 17 residues. In DNA form, the CDR3 reads TGCGCCAGCAGCTTAGGGACTAGCGGGAGCAACACCGGGGAGCTGTTTTTT. Translation: CASSLGTSGSNTGELFF.